Listed below are T cell receptor beta chains from one sample, sequenced in a study of blood T cell repertoires in COVID-19. Libraries were prepared by immunoSEQ multiplex PCR; TCRdb keeps only in-frame clonotypes and omits some of them. This table holds more than 200,000 clones, 75% to 90% found once. Sample: PBMCs or T cells enriched from blood (not recorded which). The receptors derive from a woman aged 25 to 39 who had recovered from COVID-19. Both conserved end residues are part of each CDR3. A D gene is named only where the DNA matches it firmly. The listing skips clone size in some rows; elsewhere it reads once, few, many or a size class.

V,J,size,D,CDR3,DNA
TRBV28,TRBJ1-2,.,TRBD1,CASSLGGDRDGYTF,TGTGCCAGCAGTTTAGGGGGGGACAGGGATGGCTACACCTTC
TRBV27,TRBJ1-1,.,.,CASSLSSNRLNTEAFF,TGTGCCAGCAGTTTATCGTCCAACAGATTGAACACTGAAGCTTTCTTT
TRBV28,TRBJ2-7,.,TRBD1,CASSFLIGRDRVGYEQYF,TGTGCCAGCAGTTTCCTAATTGGTCGGGACAGGGTCGGGTACGAGCAGTACTTC
TRBV7-8,TRBJ2-1,.,TRBD1,CASSLRAWDRPNEQFF,TGTGCCAGCAGCTTGAGAGCTTGGGACAGACCCAATGAGCAGTTCTTC
TRBV6-5,TRBJ1-5,.,.,CASRLRTANQPQHF,TGTGCCAGCAGACTTCGGACAGCCAATCAGCCCCAGCATTTT
TRBV19,TRBJ1-1,.,TRBD1,CASRPDRGRGAFF,TGTGCCAGTAGACCTGACAGGGGCAGGGGAGCTTTCTTT
TRBV28,TRBJ2-1,.,.,CATLRRGEQFF,TGTGCCACCCTCCGAAGGGGTGAGCAGTTCTTC
TRBV4-2,TRBJ2-7,.,.,CASSQGQGSYEQYF,TGTGCCAGCAGCCAAGGGCAGGGGTCCTACGAGCAGTACTTC
TRBV4-2,TRBJ1-2,.,TRBD1,CASSQFTGDLYGYTF,TGTGCCAGCAGCCAATTCACAGGGGACCTCTATGGCTACACCTTC
TRBV19,TRBJ1-1,few,.,CASSLSSGSYEAFF,TGTGCCAGTAGTCTCTCCTCGGGGTCATATGAAGCTTTCTTT
TRBV4-1,TRBJ2-1,.,TRBD2,CASSQDLGRVEQFF,TGCGCCAGCAGCCAAGATCTTGGGAGGGTTGAGCAGTTCTTC
TRBV4-1,TRBJ1-4,.,.,CASSQDPAGGRLNEKLFF,TGCGCCAGCAGCCAAGATCCAGCGGGGGGCAGGCTTAATGAAAAACTGTTTTTT
TRBV27,TRBJ2-7,.,.,CASSGPAGGFYEQYF,TGTGCCAGCAGCGGGCCCGCGGGTGGTTTCTACGAGCAGTACTTC
TRBV5-4,TRBJ1-1,.,.,CASRIQGNTEAFF,TGTGCCAGCAGAATACAGGGGAACACTGAAGCTTTCTTT
TRBV19,TRBJ1-2,.,.,CASRRDGRGYNYGYTF,TGTGCCAGCCGAAGGGACGGGCGGGGATATAACTATGGCTACACCTTC
TRBV11-2,TRBJ1-4,.,TRBD1,CASSEKTGRPNEKLFF,TGTGCCAGCAGCGAAAAGACAGGGAGACCTAATGAAAAACTGTTTTTT
TRBV5-1,TRBJ2-2,.,TRBD1,CASSQDRGTGELFF,TGCGCCAGCAGTCAGGACAGGGGGACCGGGGAGCTGTTTTTT
TRBV5-4,TRBJ1-1,once,.,CASSRGDLEAFF,TGTGCCAGCAGCCGGGGGGACTTAGAAGCTTTCTTT
TRBV7-2,TRBJ1-6,.,TRBD1,CASSSTGPPLHF,TGTGCCAGCAGCTCGACAGGGCCACCCCTCCACTTT